This T cell receptor (beta chain) was sequenced for a study of T-cell reconstitution after alpha-beta-depleted transplantation in children. The CDR3 length is 15 residues. Germline lookup yields CDR1 ENHRY and CDR2 SYGVKD. V was cut by 6 bases and J by 0 bases, with 13 bases left in between. Unique molecular identifiers were incorporated during preparation of the TCRbeta library. TCRdb reanalysed the PCR reads using MiXCR and keeps one entry per CDR3 protein. The top ten hold roughly 27% of the sample, which has about 980,000 distinct CDR3 sequences, roughly 29% seen once. This clonotype was detected many times.

The sample in question was PBMCs, mostly from graft donor cells, obtained 360 days after TCRalphabeta/CD19-depleted stem cell transplant. The TCR sequence derives from a boy under two years old who had a stem cell transplant for SCID, so the T cells may come from the graft donor. The V call is TRBV10-3, the J call TRBJ2-3; D is perhaps TRBD1 (6 bases). CDR3 coding DNA: TGTGCCATCAGCCCGGACAGCCTGAGCACAGATACGCAGTATTTT. It is translated as CAISPDSLSTDTQYF.